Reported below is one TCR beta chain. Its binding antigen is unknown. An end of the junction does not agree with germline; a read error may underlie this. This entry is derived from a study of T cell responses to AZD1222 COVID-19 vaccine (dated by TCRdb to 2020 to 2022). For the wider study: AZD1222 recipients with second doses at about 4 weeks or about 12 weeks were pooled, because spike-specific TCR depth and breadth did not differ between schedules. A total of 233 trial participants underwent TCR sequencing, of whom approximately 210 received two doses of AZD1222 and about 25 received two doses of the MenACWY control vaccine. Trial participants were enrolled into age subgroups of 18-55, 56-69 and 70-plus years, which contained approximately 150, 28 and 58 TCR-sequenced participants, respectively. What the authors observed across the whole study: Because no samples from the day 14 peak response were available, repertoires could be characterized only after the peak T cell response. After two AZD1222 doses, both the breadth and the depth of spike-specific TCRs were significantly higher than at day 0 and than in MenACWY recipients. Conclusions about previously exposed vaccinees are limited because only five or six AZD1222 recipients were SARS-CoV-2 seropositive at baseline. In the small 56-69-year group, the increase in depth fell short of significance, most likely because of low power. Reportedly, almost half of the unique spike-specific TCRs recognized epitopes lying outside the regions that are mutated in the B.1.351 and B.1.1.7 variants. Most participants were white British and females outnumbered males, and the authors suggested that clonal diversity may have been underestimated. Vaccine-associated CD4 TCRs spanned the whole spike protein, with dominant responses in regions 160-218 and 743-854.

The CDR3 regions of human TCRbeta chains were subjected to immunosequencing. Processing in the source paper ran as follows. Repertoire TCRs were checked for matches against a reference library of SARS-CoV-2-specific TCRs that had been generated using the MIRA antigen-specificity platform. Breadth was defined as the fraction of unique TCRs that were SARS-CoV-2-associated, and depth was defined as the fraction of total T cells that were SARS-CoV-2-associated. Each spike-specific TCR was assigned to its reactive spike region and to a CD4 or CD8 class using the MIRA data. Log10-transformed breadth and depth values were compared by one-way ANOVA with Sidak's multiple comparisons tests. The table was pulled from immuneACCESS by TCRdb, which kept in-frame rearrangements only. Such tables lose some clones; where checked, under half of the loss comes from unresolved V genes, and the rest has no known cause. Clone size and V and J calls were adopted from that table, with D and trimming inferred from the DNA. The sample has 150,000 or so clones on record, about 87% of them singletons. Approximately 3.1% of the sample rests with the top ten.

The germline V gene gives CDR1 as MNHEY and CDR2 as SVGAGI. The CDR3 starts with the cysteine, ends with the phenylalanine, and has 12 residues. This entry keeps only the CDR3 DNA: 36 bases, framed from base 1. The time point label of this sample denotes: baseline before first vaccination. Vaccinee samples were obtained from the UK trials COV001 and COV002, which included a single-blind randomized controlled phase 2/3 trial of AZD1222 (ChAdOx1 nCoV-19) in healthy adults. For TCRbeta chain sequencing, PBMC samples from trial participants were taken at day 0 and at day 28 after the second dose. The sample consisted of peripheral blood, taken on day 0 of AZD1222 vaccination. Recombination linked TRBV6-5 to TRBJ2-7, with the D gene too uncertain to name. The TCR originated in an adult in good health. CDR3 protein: CASSYYGGPQSF. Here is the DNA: TGTGCCAGCAGTTACTATGGCGGCCCCCAGTCCTTC.